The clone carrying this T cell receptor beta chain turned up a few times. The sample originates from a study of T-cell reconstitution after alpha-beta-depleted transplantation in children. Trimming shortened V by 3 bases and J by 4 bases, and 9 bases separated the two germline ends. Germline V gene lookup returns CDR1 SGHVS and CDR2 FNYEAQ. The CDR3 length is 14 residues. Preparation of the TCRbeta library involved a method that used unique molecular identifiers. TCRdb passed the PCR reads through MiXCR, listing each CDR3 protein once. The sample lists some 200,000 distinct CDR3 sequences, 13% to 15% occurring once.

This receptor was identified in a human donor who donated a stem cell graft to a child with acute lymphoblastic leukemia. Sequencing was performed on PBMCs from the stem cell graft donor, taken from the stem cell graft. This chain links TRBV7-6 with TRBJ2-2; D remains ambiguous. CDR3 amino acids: CASSLEVSTGELFF. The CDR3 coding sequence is TGTGCCAGCAGCTTGGAAGTTAGCACCGGGGAGCTGTTTTTT. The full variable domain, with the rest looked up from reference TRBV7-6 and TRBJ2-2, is GAGVSQSPRYKVTKRGQDVALRCDPISGHVSLYWYRQALGQGPEFLTYFNYEAQQDKSGLPNDRFSAERPEGSISTLTIQRTEQRDSAMYRCASSLEVSTGELFFGEGSRLTVL.